What follows are 21 T cell receptor beta chains derived from one specimen sequenced in a study of metastatic and nonmetastatic thyroid tumors. MiXCR reprocessed the PCR reads for TCRdb. The table has some 42,000 clones, about 29% seen once. Patients were all untreated before their thyroid surgery. Sample: blood. These receptors were obtained from a male donor with papillary thyroid cancer or a benign thyroid nodule (not recorded which). Some clones in this sample may be carry-over from other donors' samples.

The rearrangement uses TRBV7-6 and TRBJ2-3, with 8 bases identical to TRBD2. CDR1 and CDR2 (germline): SGHVS, FNYEAQ. V was clipped by 5 bases and J by 4 bases; unmatched bases: 5. CDR3 size: 14 residues. CDR3 nucleotides: TGTGCCAGCAGCCCCTGGACTAGCCCAGATACGCAGTATTTT. Its protein is CASSPWTSPDTQYF.

The chain links TRBV20-1 to TRBJ2-7; 9 positions agree with TRBD2. In germline, CDR1 is DFQATT, CDR2 SNEGSKA (reference sequence). This CDR3 is 11 amino acids long. The ends lost 6 bases at V and 7 bases at J; junction bases unmatched: 4. For the CDR3, the DNA is TGCAGTGCCGAGCGGGAGGAAGAGCAGTACTTC. Its protein is CSAEREEEQYF.

This clone was counted at least ten times. In nucleotides, the CDR3 is TGCAGCGTGACAGGGGAATCCTATGGCTACACCTTC. This gives the protein CSVTGESYGYTF. The chain combines TRBV29-1 with TRBJ1-2; 8 nucleotides match TRBD1. V was clipped by 6 bases and J by 4 bases; unmatched bases: 4. The germline CDR1 and CDR2 sequences are SQVTM and ANQGSEA. The CDR3 totals 12 residues.

This clone was detected only a few times. The V gene is TRBV6-5, the J gene TRBJ1-1; a weak D match, TRBD1 (5 bases). Trimming shortened V by 2 bases and J by 6 bases, and 7 bases separated the two germline ends. The CDR3 loop spans 12 amino acids. CDR1 is MNHEY, CDR2 SVGAGI, per germline. The CDR3 sequence is CASSYGGPEAFF. DNA for the CDR3: TGTGCCAGCAGTTACGGGGGACCTGAAGCTTTCTTT.

The rearrangement joins TRBV9 to TRBJ2-7; D is unresolved. V was shortened by 4 bases and J by 2 bases, with 13 bases between the two germline ends. There are 14 residues in the CDR3. Germline CDR1 is SGDLS and CDR2 is YYNGEE. CDR3 amino acids: CASSTSPAAYEQYF. In DNA, the CDR3 is TGTGCCAGCAGCACCTCTCCGGCAGCCTACGAGCAGTACTTC.

At least ten counts were recorded for this clone. The V and J genes are TRBV4-1 and TRBJ1-1; D is possibly TRBD1 (5 bases). V lost 4 bases, J lost 8 bases, and 11 bases lay in between. CDR3 length: 12 amino acids. Germline V gene data show CDR1 as MGHRA and CDR2 as YSYEKL. The CDR3 region has the DNA TGCGCCAGCAGCCTTCCGGGACGAGAAGCTTTCTTT. Amino acids: CASSLPGREAFF.

The chain combines TRBV6-1 with TRBJ2-1; TRBD1 aligns across 8 bases. Germline V gene lookup returns CDR1 MNHNS and CDR2 SASEGT. J gave up 6 bases and V 7 bases, and 8 bases lay outside the gene matches. There are 14 residues in the CDR3. The CDR3 sequence: CASNKDRVTNEQFF. The CDR3 DNA sequence: TGTGCCAGCAATAAGGACAGGGTAACCAATGAGCAGTTCTTC.

This clone occurred a few times. The J gene is TRBJ1-5, the V gene TRBV12-3 or TRBV12-4; no reliable D call. The CDR3 covers 12 residues. Trimming removed 3 bases at V and 7 bases at J, with 7 bases between. This chain's CDR3 is CASSFDPQPQHF. The CDR3 DNA sequence: TGTGCCAGCAGTTTTGACCCGCAGCCCCAGCATTTT.

This clone was observed at least ten times. V and J are TRBV12-3 or TRBV12-4 and TRBJ2-3, with D uncertain. The CDR3 covers 15 residues. Trimming pared 0 bases from V and 4 bases from J, leaving 11 bases between. Here the CDR3 reads CASSLAIRRPDTQYF. CDR3 DNA: TGTGCCAGCAGTTTAGCGATAAGACGGCCAGATACGCAGTATTTT.

V gene TRBV11-2 combines with J gene TRBJ2-7; unclear D gene. In germline, CDR1 is SGHAT, CDR2 FQNNGV. The CDR3 extends over 13 amino acids. The V gene lost 5 bases and the J gene lost 3 bases, with 11 bases spanning the gap. Here the CDR3 reads CASSLGPVYEQYF. In DNA form, the CDR3 reads TGTGCCAGCAGCCTCGGGCCGGTCTACGAGCAGTACTTC.

Many counts were recorded for this clone. The rearrangement links TRBV5-5 to TRBJ2-4, with D possibly being TRBD1 (6 bases). CDR3 length: 13 residues. The germline CDR1 and CDR2 sequences are SGHKS and YYEKEE (reference sequence). The V and J ends lost 0 bases and 8 bases respectively, with 9 bases between them. In nucleotides, the CDR3 is TGTGCCAGCAGCTTGGCAGGGGTGGACATTCAGTACTTC. It is translated as CASSLAGVDIQYF.

The genes are TRBV6-1 and TRBJ1-1; no clear D. Germline V lookup: CDR1 MNHNS, CDR2 SASEGT. The CDR3 is made up of 13 amino acids. Trimming cost V 7 bases and J 3 bases, with 12 bases left between them. The CDR3, as DNA: TGTGCCAGCACCCATCTGGTGGACACTGAAGCTTTCTTT. Its translation: CASTHLVDTEAFF.

This clone was counted many times. The J gene is TRBJ1-2, the V gene TRBV27, with D possibly being TRBD1 (5 bases). V lost 8 bases and J 7 bases, leaving 14 bases between the germline ends. CDR3 length: 12 amino acids. Germline V gene sequence: CDR1 MNHEY, CDR2 SMNVEV (reference sequence). The DNA of the CDR3 is TGTGCCAGCGCAAACATGGGGGGTGGCTACACCTTC. Residues: CASANMGGGYTF.

This chain connects TRBV15 to TRBJ2-3, with 14 bases fitting TRBD2. The CDR3 sequence is 19 residues long. The germline gives CDR1 LNHNV, CDR2 YYDKDF (reference sequence). Germline trimming cut 1 base from V and 0 bases from J; bases unmatched to any gene: 6. CDR3 in DNA: TGTGCCACCAGCAGAGTGGCGACTAGCGGGAGGGAAAGCACAGATACGCAGTATTTT. Protein product: CATSRVATSGRESTDTQYF. The variable domain in full, completed from reference TRBV15 and TRBJ2-3, reads DAMVIQNPRYQVTQFGKPVTLSCSQTLNHNVMYWYQQKSSQAPKLLFHYYDKDFNNEADTPDNFQSRRPNTSFCFLDIRSPGLGDTAMYLCATSRVATSGRESTDTQYFGPGTRLTVL.

The chain carries TRBV5-1 and TRBJ1-6; D gene uncertain. This CDR3 comprises 14 residues. Per the germline V gene, CDR1 is SGHRS and CDR2 is YFSETQ. The germline V and J ends were trimmed by 3 bases and 9 bases, with 13 bases remaining between them. The CDR3 DNA follows: TGCGCCAGCAGCTCTTTTGACCGAAGTTCACCCCTCCACTTT. Translating gives CASSSFDRSSPLHF.

This clone counts as medium-sized. The chain employs TRBV6-5 and TRBJ2-5; possible D gene TRBD2, 6 bases. Trimming removed 2 bases at V and 5 bases at J, with 12 bases between. The CDR3 is 14 amino acids. Germline-derived CDR1 and CDR2 are MNHEY and SVGAGI. The CDR3 loop is CASSYGGGWETQYF. CDR3 bases: TGTGCCAGCAGTTACGGGGGAGGCTGGGAGACCCAGTACTTC.

This clone is categorized as medium-sized. The chain employs TRBV5-8 and TRBJ2-1; the D call may be TRBD1 or TRBD2 (5 bases each). This CDR3 spans 13 amino acids. Germline CDR1 and CDR2: SGHTS and YDEGEE. Deletions cut 0 bases from V and 9 bases from J, with 10 bases between. The CDR3 DNA reads as TGTGCCAGCAGCTTGGGGGGGATACTTGAGCAGTTCTTC. Protein sequence: CASSLGGILEQFF. Supplemented by reference TRBV5-8 and TRBJ2-1, the full variable domain reads EAGVTQSPTHLIKTRGQQATLRCSPISGHTSVYWYQQALGLGLQFLLWYDEGEERNRGNFPPRFSGRQFPNYSSELNVNALELEDSALYLCASSLGGILEQFFGPGTRLTVL.

This clone was observed many times. The V call is TRBV7-6, the J call TRBJ2-5; 13 bases are a match to TRBD2. Trimming at V came to 4 bases and at J to 5 bases, leaving 4 bases not matched to a gene. The CDR3 sequence is 15 residues long. Germline CDR1 is SGHVS and CDR2 is FNYEAQ. The CDR3 spells CASSWTSGSFETQYF. CDR3 coding DNA: TGTGCCAGCAGCTGGACTAGCGGGAGTTTCGAGACCCAGTACTTC.

This sequence joins TRBV7-8 and TRBJ1-6, with D tentatively TRBD1 (5 bases). This CDR3 contains 14 residues. Trimming cost V 8 bases and J 9 bases, with 17 bases left between them. Per germline, CDR1 SGHVS and CDR2 FQNEAQ. CDR3 coding DNA: TGTGCCAGCTCAAACGGGGGGGTCGCTTCACCCCTCCACTTT. Encoded protein: CASSNGGVASPLHF. The full variable domain, completed using reference TRBV7-8 and TRBJ1-6, is GAGVSQSPRYKVAKRGQDVALRCDPISGHVSLFWYQQALGQGPEFLTYFQNEAQLDKSGLPSDRFFAERPEGSVSTLKIQRTQQEDSAVYLCASSNGGVASPLHFGNGTRLTVT.

The chain has TRBV19 and TRBJ2-1, with 11 positions matching TRBD2. V shed 1 base and J 5 bases; nucleotides not matched to a gene: 7. CDR1 is LNHDA and CDR2 is SQIVND in the germline V gene (reference sequence). The CDR3 has 17 amino acids. CDR3 nucleotide sequence: TGTGCCAGTAGTATAGGAGGAGGGGGACTAGCGGACAATGAGCAGTTCTTC. Translated: CASSIGGGGLADNEQFF. Looking up the rest from reference TRBV19 and TRBJ2-1 gives the full variable domain: DGGITQSPKYLFRKEGQNVTLSCEQNLNHDAMYWYRQDPGQGLRLIYYSQIVNDFQKGDIAEGYSVSREKKESFPLTVTSAQKNPTAFYLCASSIGGGGLADNEQFFGPGTRLTVL.

V usage is TRBV7-2 and J usage is TRBJ2-7, with 10 bases lining up with TRBD1. Germline V CDR1 and CDR2: SGHTA, FQGNSA. Trimming cost V 4 bases and J 5 bases; bases outside gene matches: 5. The CDR3 has 14 amino acids. The CDR3 DNA sequence: TGTGCCAGCAGCTCGGGACAGGGGAGTAACGAGCAGTACTTC. Translating it yields CASSSGQGSNEQYF.